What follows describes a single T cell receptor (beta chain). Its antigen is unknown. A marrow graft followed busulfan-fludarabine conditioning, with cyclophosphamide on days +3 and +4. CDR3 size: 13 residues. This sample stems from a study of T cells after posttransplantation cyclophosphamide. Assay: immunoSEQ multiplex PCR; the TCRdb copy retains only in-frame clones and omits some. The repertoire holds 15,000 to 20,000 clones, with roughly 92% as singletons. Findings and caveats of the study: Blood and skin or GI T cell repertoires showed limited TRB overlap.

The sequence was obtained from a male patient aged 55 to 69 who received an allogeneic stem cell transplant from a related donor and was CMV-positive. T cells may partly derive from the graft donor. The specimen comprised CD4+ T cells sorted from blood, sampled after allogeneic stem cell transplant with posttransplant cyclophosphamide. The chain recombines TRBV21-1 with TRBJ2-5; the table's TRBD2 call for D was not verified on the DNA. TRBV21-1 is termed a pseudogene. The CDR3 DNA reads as TGTGCCAGCAGGGCGGAGATAGAGGAGACCCAGTACTTC. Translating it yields CASRAEIEETQYF.